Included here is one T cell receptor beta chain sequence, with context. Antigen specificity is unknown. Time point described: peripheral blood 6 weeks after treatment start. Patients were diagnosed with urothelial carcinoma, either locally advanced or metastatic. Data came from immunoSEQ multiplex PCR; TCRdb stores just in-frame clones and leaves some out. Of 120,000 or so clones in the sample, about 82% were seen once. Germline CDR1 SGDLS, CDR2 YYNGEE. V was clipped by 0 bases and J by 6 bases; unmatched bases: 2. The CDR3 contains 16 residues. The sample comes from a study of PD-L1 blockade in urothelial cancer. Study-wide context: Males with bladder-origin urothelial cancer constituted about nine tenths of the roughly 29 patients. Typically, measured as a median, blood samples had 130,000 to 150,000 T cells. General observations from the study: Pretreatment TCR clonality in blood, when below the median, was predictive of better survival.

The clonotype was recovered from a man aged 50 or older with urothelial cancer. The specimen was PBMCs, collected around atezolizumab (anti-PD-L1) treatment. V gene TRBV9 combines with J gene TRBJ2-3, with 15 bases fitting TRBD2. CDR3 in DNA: TGTGCCAGCAGCGTAGCTGGGACTAGCGGGAGGGATACGCAGTATTTT. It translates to CASSVAGTSGRDTQYF.